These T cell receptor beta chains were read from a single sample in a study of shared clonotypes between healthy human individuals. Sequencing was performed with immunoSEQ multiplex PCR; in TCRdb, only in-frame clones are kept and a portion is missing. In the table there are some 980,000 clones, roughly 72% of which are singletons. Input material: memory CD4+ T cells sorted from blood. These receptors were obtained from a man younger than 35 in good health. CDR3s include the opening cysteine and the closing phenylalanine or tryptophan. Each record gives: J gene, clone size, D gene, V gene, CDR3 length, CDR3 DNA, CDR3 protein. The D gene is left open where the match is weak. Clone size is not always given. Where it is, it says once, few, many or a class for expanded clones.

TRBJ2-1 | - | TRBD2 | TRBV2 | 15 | TGTGCCAGCAGTGAAGGGCGGGAGGGCCATAGGGAGCAGTTCTTC | CASSEGREGHREQFF
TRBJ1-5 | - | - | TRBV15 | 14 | TGTGCCACCAGCAGAGATGGTATCGAACTGCCCCAGCATTTT | CATSRDGIELPQHF
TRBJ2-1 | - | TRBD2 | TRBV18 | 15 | TGTGCCAGCTCACCAGGGACTAGCGCTAACAATGAGCAGTTCTTC | CASSPGTSANNEQFF
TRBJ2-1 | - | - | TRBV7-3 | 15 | TGTGCCAGCAGCTTAGGACGTCCACCACTCAATGAGCAGTTCTTC | CASSLGRPPLNEQFF
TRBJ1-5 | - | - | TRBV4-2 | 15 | TGTGCCAGCAGCCTAACTCCCGGGACTGATCAGCCCCAGCATTTT | CASSLTPGTDQPQHF
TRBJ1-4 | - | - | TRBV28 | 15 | TGTGCCAGCAGTTTAGAACCGCTGCGGAATGAAAAACTGTTTTTT | CASSLEPLRNEKLFF
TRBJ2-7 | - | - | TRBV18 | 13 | TGTGCCAGCTCACGTTCAACAGGGTACGAGCAGTACTTC | CASSRSTGYEQYF
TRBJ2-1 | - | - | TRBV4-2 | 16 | TGTGCCAGCAGCCAAGTTGGGGGAGTAACATACAATGAGCAGTTCTTC | CASSQVGGVTYNEQFF
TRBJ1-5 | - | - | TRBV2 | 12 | TGTGCCAGCAGTCTACTTTATCAGCCCCAGCATTTT | CASSLLYQPQHF
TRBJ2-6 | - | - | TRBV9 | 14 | TGTGCCAGCAACCCGGGGGTCGGGGCCAACGTCCTGACTTTC | CASNPGVGANVLTF
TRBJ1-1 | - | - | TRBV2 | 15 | TGTGCCAGCAATAGAGACTGGAATATGAACACTGAAGCTTTCTTT | CASNRDWNMNTEAFF
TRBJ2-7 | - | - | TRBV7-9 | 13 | TGTGCCAGCAGCTTAGGGTGGGACTACGAGCAGTACTTC | CASSLGWDYEQYF
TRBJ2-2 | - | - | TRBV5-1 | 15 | TGCGCCAGCAGCTTCTTGGGAACGAACACCGGGGAGCTGTTTTTT | CASSFLGTNTGELFF
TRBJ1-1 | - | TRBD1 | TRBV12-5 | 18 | TGTGCTAGTGGTTTTATGGCGGGCTCTCTGTCAGGGGGCACTGAAGCTTTCTTT | CASGFMAGSLSGGTEAFF
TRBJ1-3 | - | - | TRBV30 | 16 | TGTGCCTGGAGGGGTAATTGGGGGAGCTCTGGAAACACCATATATTTT | CAWRGNWGSSGNTIYF
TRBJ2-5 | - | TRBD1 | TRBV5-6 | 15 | TGTGCCAGCAGCCCTTCAGGCAGGGGGCAAGAGACCCAGTACTTC | CASSPSGRGQETQYF
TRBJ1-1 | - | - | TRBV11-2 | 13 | TGTGCCAGCAGCTTCCCCGCGAACACTGAAGCTTTCTTT | CASSFPANTEAFF
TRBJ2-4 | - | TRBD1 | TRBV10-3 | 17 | TGTGCCATCAGTGAGTCGAAGGGGGCGTTGGCCAAAAACATTCAGTACTTC | CAISESKGALAKNIQYF
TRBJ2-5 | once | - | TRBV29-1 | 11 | TGCAGCGTTGGGCCTGGAGAGACCCAGTACTTC | CSVGPGETQYF
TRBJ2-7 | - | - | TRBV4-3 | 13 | TGCGCCAGCAGCCGAGAGATATCTAGCGAGCAGTACTTC | CASSREISSEQYF
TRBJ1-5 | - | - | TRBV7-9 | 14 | TGTGCCAGCAGCTCCGACATGACCAATCAGCCCCAGCATTTT | CASSSDMTNQPQHF
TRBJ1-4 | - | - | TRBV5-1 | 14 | TGCGCCAGCACCCCCGGTGCAACTAATGAAAAACTGTTTTTT | CASTPGATNEKLFF